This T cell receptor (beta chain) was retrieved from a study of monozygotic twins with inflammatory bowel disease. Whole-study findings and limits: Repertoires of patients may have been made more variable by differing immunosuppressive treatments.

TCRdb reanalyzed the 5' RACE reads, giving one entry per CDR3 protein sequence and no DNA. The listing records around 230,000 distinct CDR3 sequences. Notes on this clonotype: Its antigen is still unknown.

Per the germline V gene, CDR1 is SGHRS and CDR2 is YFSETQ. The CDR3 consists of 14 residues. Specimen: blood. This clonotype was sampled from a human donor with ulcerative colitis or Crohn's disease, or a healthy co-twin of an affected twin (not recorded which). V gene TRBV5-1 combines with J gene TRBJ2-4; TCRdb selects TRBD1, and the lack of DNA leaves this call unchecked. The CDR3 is CASSLGPRDDIQYF.